This passage covers 25 T cell receptor beta chains from one sample sequenced in a study of OX40 agonist ivuxolimab in advanced cancers. Data came from immunoSEQ multiplex PCR; TCRdb stores just in-frame clones and leaves some out. The sample has tens of thousands of clones, roughly 80% seen once; the top ten hold 15% to 20%. This specimen was CD4+ or CD8+ T cells sorted from blood, taken in a trial of the OX40 agonist ivuxolimab. Receptors originate from an adult with an advanced solid tumor such as melanoma, head and neck, liver or kidney cancer.

The V and J genes are TRBV28 and TRBJ1-1; no reliable D call. Trimming stripped 3 bases from V and 1 base from J, with 3 bases between. The germline V gene encodes CDR1 MDHEN and CDR2 SYDVKM. The CDR3 consists of 12 residues. The CDR3 nucleotides read TGTGCCAGCAGTTTTTGGAACACTGAAGCTTTCTTT. It specifies CASSFWNTEAFF.

The chain has TRBV7-2 and TRBJ2-1, with TRBD1 matching over 7 bases. V gave up 3 bases and J gave up 2 bases; unmatched junction bases: 4. Per the germline V gene, CDR1 is SGHTA and CDR2 is FQGNSA. The length of the CDR3 is 15 residues. CDR3 nucleotides: TGTGCCAGCAGCTTTCGACAGGGCGCCTACAATGAGCAGTTCTTC. Its translation: CASSFRQGAYNEQFF.

This chain connects TRBV27 to TRBJ1-2; D gene unclear. The CDR3 has 13 amino acids. Between the trimmed V and J ends, which lost 3 bases and 4 bases, there was a span of 9 bases. Germline V gene sequence: CDR1 MNHEY, CDR2 SMNVEV (reference sequence). CDR3 sequence (DNA): TGTGCCAGCAGTTTTCTTGACGGCTATGGCTACACCTTC. Translated, it gives CASSFLDGYGYTF.

The chain employs TRBV5-1 and TRBJ1-1, with no clear D. V was trimmed by 0 bases and J by 4 bases, leaving 13 bases between them. The CDR3 has 15 amino acids. Germline V CDR1 and CDR2: SGHRS, YFSETQ. The CDR3 reads CASSLDGVRVTEAFF. The CDR3 nucleotides are TGCGCCAGCAGCTTGGATGGGGTGAGGGTCACTGAAGCTTTCTTT. Complete variable domain (other parts from reference TRBV5-1 and TRBJ1-1): KAGVTQTPRYLIKTRGQQVTLSCSPISGHRSVSWYQQTPGQGLQFLFEYFSETQRNKGNFPGRFSGRQFSNSRSEMNVSTLELGDSALYLCASSLDGVRVTEAFFGQGTRLTVV.

The chain has TRBV4-1 and TRBJ1-4; D might be TRBD1 (6 bases). Trimming removed 5 bases from V and 5 bases from J, with 18 bases in between. The CDR3 has 16 residues. The germline V gene encodes CDR1 MGHRA and CDR2 YSYEKL. The DNA of the CDR3 is TGCGCCAGCAGCGACTTTCTAGGACAGACAAATGAAAAACTGTTTTTT. Translating it yields CASSDFLGQTNEKLFF.

Note on this clone: Other nucleotide sequences in the sample specify the same CDR3. J is TRBJ2-3 and V is TRBV9; 10 bases map to TRBD2. There are 16 residues in the CDR3. V was pared by 0 bases and J by 0 bases, with 1 base of the junction left unmatched. Germline values: CDR1 SGDLS, CDR2 YYNGEE. Here the CDR3 reads CASSVGTSGSTDTQYF. The CDR3 nucleotides read TGTGCCAGCAGCGTAGGGACTAGCGGTAGCACAGATACGCAGTATTTT.

J is TRBJ1-2 and V is TRBV25-1, with 7 bases aligning to TRBD1. CDR1 MGHDK and CDR2 SYGVNS come from the germline V gene. V shed 5 bases, J shed 4 bases, and the junction held 4 bases outside the gene matches. This CDR3 region has 13 residues. For the CDR3, the DNA is TGTGCCAGCAGTCCCCGACAGGGCTATGGCTACACCTTC. It translates to CASSPRQGYGYTF.

The chain joins TRBV28 to TRBJ1-2, with 7 bases lining up with TRBD1. Germline assignment: CDR1 MDHEN and CDR2 SYDVKM. The CDR3 contains 14 residues. Trimming cost V 6 bases and J 5 bases; bases outside gene matches: 9. The CDR3 sequence: CASRLSLTGYGYTF. For the CDR3, the DNA is TGTGCCAGCAGACTCTCTCTGACAGGGTATGGCTACACCTTC.

The rearrangement links TRBV28 to TRBJ2-2, with no clear D. The CDR3 extends over 12 amino acids. CDR1 and CDR2 from the germline V gene are MDHEN and SYDVKM. Trimming pared 7 bases from V and 4 bases from J, leaving 7 bases between. The CDR3 sequence: CASTIRTGELFF. CDR3 nucleotides: TGTGCCAGCACCATACGCACCGGGGAGCTGTTTTTT.

This clone was detected only a few times. V is TRBV29-1 and J is TRBJ1-2; D possibly corresponds to TRBD1 (6 bases). The germline V gene encodes CDR1 SQVTM and CDR2 ANQGSEA. V was pared by 7 bases and J by 2 bases, with 14 bases between. The CDR3 is 13 residues long. Here the CDR3 reads CSATGQGNYGYTF. In DNA, the CDR3 is TGCAGCGCCACGGGGCAGGGGAACTATGGCTACACCTTC.

There are a few counts of this clone. CDR3 sequence reads: CASRYLEKLFF. CDR3 nucleotide sequence: TGTGCCAGTCGATATCTGGAAAAACTGTTTTTT. This sequence joins TRBV6-6 and TRBJ1-4; D not resolved. Germline-derived CDR1 and CDR2 are MNHNY and SVGAGI (reference sequence). This CDR3 region has 11 residues. V gave up 9 bases and J gave up 8 bases, with 10 bases separating them.

The chain combines TRBV5-3 with TRBJ2-7; D not certain. TRBV5-3 is an ORF, and what it does is uncertain. This CDR3 spans 11 amino acids. Trimming left V 4 bases short and J 2 bases short, with 4 bases between. CDR3 sequence: CARSPTYEQYF. The CDR3 coding sequence is TGTGCCAGAAGCCCCACCTACGAGCAGTACTTC.

The V gene is TRBV29-1, the J gene TRBJ2-1; 8 positions match TRBD1. The CDR3 loop spans 14 amino acids. Germline lookup yields CDR1 SQVTM and CDR2 ANQGSEA. V lost 4 bases to trimming and J lost 10 bases; unmatched junction nucleotides: 12. This chain's CDR3 is CSVGTMGQALEQFF. CDR3 coding DNA: TGCAGCGTTGGAACGATGGGACAGGCACTCGAGCAGTTCTTC.

The gene calls are TRBV30 and TRBJ1-2, with D uncertain. Germline-derived CDR1 and CDR2 are GTSNPN and SVGIG (reference sequence). V shed 6 bases and J shed 7 bases, with 15 bases lying between them. CDR3 length equals 12 residues. The CDR3 loop is CACSEGRSGYTF. The CDR3 DNA follows: TGTGCCTGCTCGGAGGGTAGGTCTGGCTACACCTTC.

The rearrangement joins TRBV19 to TRBJ1-1; perhaps TRBD1 as D (5 bases). Trimming shortened V by 4 bases and J by 5 bases, and 14 bases separated the two germline ends. The CDR3 spans 14 residues. Germline loops: CDR1 LNHDA, CDR2 SQIVND (reference sequence). Written as DNA, the CDR3 is TGTGCCAGTAGTAACTCGGGGACCGCAACTGAAGCTTTCTTT. This codes for CASSNSGTATEAFF.

The gene calls are TRBV19 and TRBJ2-1; 8 nucleotides agree with TRBD2. Germline CDR1 LNHDA, CDR2 SQIVND (reference sequence). The CDR3 length is 15 residues. The V and J ends lost 5 bases and 1 base, in that order; junction bases with no gene match: 4. Here the CDR3 reads CASSSAGESYNEQFF. The CDR3, as DNA: TGTGCCAGTAGTTCAGCGGGAGAGTCCTACAATGAGCAGTTCTTC. Full variable domain (missing parts from reference TRBV19 and TRBJ2-1): DGGITQSPKYLFRKEGQNVTLSCEQNLNHDAMYWYRQDPGQGLRLIYYSQIVNDFQKGDIAEGYSVSREKKESFPLTVTSAQKNPTAFYLCASSSAGESYNEQFFGPGTRLTVL.

The chain is built from TRBV13 and TRBJ2-1, with D uncertain. This CDR3 comprises 11 residues. The V end was cut by 5 bases, the J end by 7 bases, with 6 bases between. Germline CDR1 PRHDT, CDR2 FYEKMQ (reference sequence). In DNA form, the CDR3 reads TGTGCCAGCAGCCTCCTGAATGAGCAGTTCTTC. This translates into CASSLLNEQFF.

Written as DNA, the CDR3 is TGCGCCAGCAGTGAGTCGTCTGGGGCCGGGGAGACCCAGTACTTC. Protein: CASSESSGAGETQYF. The chain uses TRBV10-1 and TRBJ2-5; D may be TRBD1 (5 bases). CDR3 length equals 15 residues. CDR1 WNHNN and CDR2 SYGVQD come from the germline V gene (reference sequence). Trimming removed 0 bases at V and 5 bases at J, with 13 bases between.

This clone was recorded a few times. The chain carries TRBV5-1 and TRBJ2-7; 10 bases line up with TRBD2. After removal of 0 bases from V and 5 bases from J, the junction contained 5 bases not matched to a gene. Germline values: CDR1 SGHRS, CDR2 YFSETQ. This CDR3 has 15 residues. Written as DNA, the CDR3 is TGCGCCAGCAGCTTGGGGGCTAGCGGGAGCCACGAGCAGTACTTC. Protein product: CASSLGASGSHEQYF. The variable domain in full, with the rest retrieved from reference TRBV5-1 and TRBJ2-7, is KAGVTQTPRYLIKTRGQQVTLSCSPISGHRSVSWYQQTPGQGLQFLFEYFSETQRNKGNFPGRFSGRQFSNSRSEMNVSTLELGDSALYLCASSLGASGSHEQYFGPGTRLTVT.

The chain combines TRBV6-5 with TRBJ2-1, with D tentatively TRBD1 (5 bases). CDR3 length: 12 amino acids. CDR1 and CDR2 from the germline V gene are MNHEY and SVGAGI. V was cut by 6 bases and J by 6 bases, with 9 bases left in between. CDR3 amino acids: CASSFDSNEQFF. As DNA, the CDR3 is TGTGCCAGCAGCTTCGACAGCAATGAGCAGTTCTTC.

The gene calls are TRBV4-2 and TRBJ2-3; 10 bases match TRBD1. V trimming: 1 base; J trimming: 8 bases; junction bases outside the gene matches: 6. Germline lookup yields CDR1 LGHNA and CDR2 YNFKEQ. The CDR3 is 15 amino acids. The CDR3: CASSQGTGGNVTQYF. CDR3 coding DNA: TGTGCCAGCAGCCAAGGGACAGGGGGTAACGTTACGCAGTATTTT.

This chain connects TRBV14 to TRBJ2-7, with 8 nucleotides matching TRBD2. Germline V gene sequence: CDR1 SGHDN, CDR2 FVKESK. The CDR3 has 13 residues. The trim removed 6 bases at V and 6 bases at J, leaving 7 bases unmatched. The DNA of the CDR3 is TGTGCCAGCAGTCCGGCGGCGGGAGGCGAGCAGTACTTC. As protein: CASSPAAGGEQYF.

The CDR3 nucleotides read TGTGCCAGCAGTCCCCGCAGGGAACAAGAGACCCAGTACTTC. Translation: CASSPRREQETQYF. The rearrangement uses TRBV28 and TRBJ2-5; TRBD1 is a possible D gene (5 bases). Germline lookup yields CDR1 MDHEN and CDR2 SYDVKM. The V end was cut by 5 bases, the J end by 2 bases, with 12 bases between. The CDR3 is 14 residues long.

The gene calls are TRBV6-1 and TRBJ1-2; no definite D call. The CDR3 loop spans 13 amino acids. Between the trimmed V and J ends, which lost 8 bases and 2 bases, there was a span of 12 bases. CDR1 and CDR2 (germline): MNHNS, SASEGT. In DNA form, the CDR3 reads TGTGCCAGCGGCCCGACGGGGAACTATGGCTACACCTTC. The encoded protein is CASGPTGNYGYTF.

This clone was found once. The J gene is TRBJ2-3, the V gene TRBV29-1, with D uncertain. With 7 bases removed from V and 2 bases from J, the gap between germline ends came to 7 bases. The CDR3 length is 11 residues. Per the germline V gene, CDR1 is SQVTM and CDR2 is ANQGSEA. CDR3 coding DNA: TGCAGCGCCAGCGACACAGATACGCAGTATTTT. It specifies CSASDTDTQYF.